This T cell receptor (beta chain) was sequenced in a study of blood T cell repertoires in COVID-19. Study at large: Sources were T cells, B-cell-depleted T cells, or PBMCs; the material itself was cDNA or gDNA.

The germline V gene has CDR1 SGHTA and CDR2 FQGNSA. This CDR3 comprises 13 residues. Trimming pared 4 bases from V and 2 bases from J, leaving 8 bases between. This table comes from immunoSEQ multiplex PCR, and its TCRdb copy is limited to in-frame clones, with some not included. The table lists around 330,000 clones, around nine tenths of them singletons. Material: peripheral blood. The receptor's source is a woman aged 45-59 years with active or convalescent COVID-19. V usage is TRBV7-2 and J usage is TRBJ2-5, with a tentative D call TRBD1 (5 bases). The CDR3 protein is CASSYRTQETQYF. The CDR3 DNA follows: TGTGCCAGCAGCTACAGGACACAAGAGACCCAGTACTTC.